This T cell receptor beta chain came from a study of T-cell memory formation after mild COVID-19. From 5'RACE with constant-segment primers came TCR alpha and TCR beta cDNA libraries that carried sample barcodes and UMIs. TCRdb redid the calling of the 5' RACE reads with MiXCR, one entry per CDR3 protein. The table lists around 200,000 distinct CDR3 sequences, around 20% of them singletons, with around 3.9% in the top ten. This clonotype has at least ten counts. Its antigen is unknown. General observations from the study: The pre-infection memory compartment contained some responding clones, suggesting cross-reactive memory joined. Unconfirmed was the SARS-CoV-2 specificity of second-wave clones that peaked on day 37. Later expanders leaned CD4+, whereas clones that contracted between day 15 and 85 were balanced CD4/CD8.

The sequenced sample consisted of PBMCs or a T cell subset sorted from them (not recorded which). The TCR comes from a man aged 18 to 35 who had mild COVID-19 (a few samples of this study predate the infection). Cell type and time point are not known.

The DNA for the CDR3 is TGTGCCAGCAGTTCCGAGGATACGCAGTATTTT. It yields the protein CASSSEDTQYF. This chain uses TRBV28 with TRBJ2-3; D is ambiguous. Germline CDR1 and CDR2: MDHEN and SYDVKM. The V end lost 4 bases, the J end lost 6 bases, and 5 bases lay between the germline ends. The CDR3 runs to 11 residues.